Following are 24 T cell receptor beta chains from one sample sequenced in a study of PD-L1 blockade in urothelial cancer. The protocol was immunoSEQ multiplex PCR, while the TCRdb copy is restricted to in-frame clones and leaves out a portion. The data contain 45,000 or so clones, approximately 85% of them singletons. Time point reported: pretreatment peripheral blood. The specimen was PBMCs, collected around atezolizumab (anti-PD-L1) treatment. The receptors here all came from a middle-aged man with urothelial cancer.

Here the CDR3 reads CASSLMWESAYSNQPQHF. As DNA, the CDR3 is TGTGCCAGCAGTTTAATGTGGGAGTCGGCTTATAGCAATCAGCCCCAGCATTTT. The chain is built from TRBV28 and TRBJ1-5, with D uncertain. CDR3 length equals 18 residues. The germline gives CDR1 MDHEN, CDR2 SYDVKM. Trimming pared 2 bases from V and 0 bases from J, leaving 17 bases between. The full variable domain, with the rest looked up from reference TRBV28 and TRBJ1-5, is DVKVTQSSRYLVKRTGEKVFLECVQDMDHENMFWYRQDPGLGLRLIYFSYDVKMKEKGDIPEGYSVSREKKERFSLILESASTNQTSMYLCASSLMWESAYSNQPQHFGDGTRLSIL.

The V gene is TRBV6-1, the J gene TRBJ1-1; unclear D gene. From germline, CDR1 is MNHNS and CDR2 SASEGT. Trimming removed 11 bases at V and 0 bases at J, with 13 bases between. The CDR3 covers 13 residues. The DNA of the CDR3 is TGTGCCGTCGACAATTTTATGAACACTGAAGCTTTCTTT. It translates to CAVDNFMNTEAFF.

This chain connects TRBV4-2 to TRBJ2-3; TRBD2 is a possible D gene (5 bases). The CDR3 is made up of 15 amino acids. Germline CDR1 and CDR2: LGHNA and YNFKEQ. V gave up 4 bases and J gave up 1 base, with 12 bases separating them. In DNA form, the CDR3 reads TGTGCCAGCAGCCCCTTAGCGCATGGCACAGATACGCAGTATTTT. This codes for CASSPLAHGTDTQYF.

This clone was counted once. The V gene is TRBV9, the J gene TRBJ1-2, with 9 bases matching TRBD1. In germline, CDR1 is SGDLS, CDR2 YYNGEE. The CDR3 sequence is 14 residues long. With V trimmed by 3 bases and J by 8 bases, 8 bases remained unmatched. Here the CDR3 reads CASSGGTGSRGYTF. CDR3 nucleotide sequence: TGTGCCAGCAGCGGTGGGACAGGGTCGAGGGGCTACACCTTC. Combining the CDR3 with reference TRBV9 and TRBJ1-2 gives the whole variable domain DSGVTQTPKHLITATGQRVTLRCSPRSGDLSVYWYQQSLDQGLQFLIQYYNGEERAKGNILERFSAQQFPDLHSELNLSSLELGDSALYFCASSGGTGSRGYTFGSGTRLTVV.

This chain's CDR3 is CASGQGRPYNEQFF. CDR3 DNA: TGTGCTAGTGGTCAGGGTCGTCCCTACAATGAGCAGTTCTTC. The V gene is TRBV12-5, the J gene TRBJ2-1, with TRBD1 as a possible D gene (5 bases). Trimming removed 5 bases from V and 2 bases from J, with 10 bases in between. This CDR3 spans 14 amino acids. Germline-derived CDR1 and CDR2 are LGHNT and FRNRAP.

The gene calls are TRBV5-8 and TRBJ1-2; 11 bases are a match to TRBD1. The CDR3 contains 15 residues. CDR1 is SGHTS, CDR2 YDEGEE, per germline. Germline trimming cut 1 base from V and 4 bases from J; bases unmatched to any gene: 3. The CDR3 DNA is TGTGCCAGCAGCTTGAGGGGGACAGGGGGCTATGGCTACACCTTC. It encodes CASSLRGTGGYGYTF.

The CDR3 bases are TGTGCCAGCAGCCGATCTCCCGGGACAGACTTAAACTATGGCTACACCTTC. Translating it yields CASSRSPGTDLNYGYTF. The chain couples TRBV28 to TRBJ1-2, with 7 bases aligning to TRBD1. V gave up 6 bases and J gave up 2 bases; unmatched junction bases: 15. In germline, CDR1 is MDHEN, CDR2 SYDVKM. The CDR3 extends over 17 amino acids.

The V call is TRBV7-2, the J call TRBJ2-5, with 7 bases identical to TRBD1. Germline CDR1 is SGHTA and CDR2 is FQGNSA. CDR3 length: 15 residues. J lost 5 bases, V lost 3 bases, and 9 bases had no gene match. CDR3 in amino acids: CASSFTGVVRETQYF. CDR3 DNA: TGTGCCAGCAGCTTCACAGGGGTGGTCCGGGAGACCCAGTACTTC.

The rearrangement joins TRBV6-4 to TRBJ2-3; 12 nucleotides align to TRBD2. The CDR3 extends over 14 amino acids. The V gene end was trimmed by 5 bases and the J gene end by 5 bases; junction bases not matched to a gene: 2. Per the germline V gene, CDR1 is MRHNA and CDR2 is SNTAGT. The DNA for the CDR3 is TGTGCCAGCAGTAGGACTAGCGGGGTAGATACGCAGTATTTT. Residues: CASSRTSGVDTQYF.

V is TRBV4-2 and J is TRBJ1-3; tentatively, D is TRBD1 (6 bases). CDR1 is LGHNA, CDR2 YNFKEQ, per germline. CDR3 length equals 13 residues. Trimming took off 5 bases at V and 7 bases at J, with 12 bases between the two ends. The CDR3 protein is CASSETGYNTIYF. Here the CDR3 DNA reads TGTGCCAGCAGCGAAACAGGGTACAACACCATATATTTT.

The V gene is TRBV18, the J gene TRBJ2-3; possible D gene TRBD2, 5 bases. The CDR3 is 15 amino acids. V was trimmed by 0 bases and J by 4 bases, leaving 11 bases between them. Germline V gives CDR1 KGHSH, CDR2 LQKENI. The CDR3 nucleotides are TGTGCCAGCTCACCACCGTTAGCCGGGGCAGATACGCAGTATTTT. Translated: CASSPPLAGADTQYF.

The chain links TRBV5-1 to TRBJ2-7, with 9 bases that match TRBD1. Germline CDR1 reads SGHRS; CDR2 reads YFSETQ. Germline trimming cut 0 bases from V and 4 bases from J; bases unmatched to any gene: 11. The CDR3 covers 17 residues. CDR3 coding DNA: TGCGCCAGCAGCTTGGGAGGGTCCGGGACAGGGTCTTACGAGCAGTACTTC. Its protein is CASSLGGSGTGSYEQYF.

V usage is TRBV5-8 and J usage is TRBJ1-5, with D unclear. The germline V gene encodes CDR1 SGHTS and CDR2 YDEGEE. V was trimmed by 0 bases and J by 3 bases, leaving 13 bases between them. CDR3 length: 16 residues. Written as DNA, the CDR3 is TGTGCCAGCAGCTTGGCCATCCAGGCAGCCAATCAGCCCCAGCATTTT. This encodes CASSLAIQAANQPQHF.

This chain joins TRBV10-1 and TRBJ2-3; 7 bases are a match to TRBD2. The V gene end was trimmed by 5 bases and the J gene end by 0 bases; junction bases not matched to a gene: 5. CDR1 is WNHNN, CDR2 SYGVQD, per germline (reference sequence). The CDR3 has 15 amino acids. This CDR3 reads CASSSMTSSTDTQYF. The CDR3 coding sequence is TGCGCCAGCAGTTCAATGACTAGCAGCACAGATACGCAGTATTTT.

For the CDR3, the DNA is TGTGCCAGCAGCGCTCAGGGGCCCAATCAGCCCCAGCATTTT. Its translation is CASSAQGPNQPQHF. This chain joins TRBV7-3 and TRBJ1-5; D is possibly TRBD1 (6 bases). This CDR3 has 14 residues. V gave up 5 bases and J gave up 3 bases, with 11 bases separating them. Germline-derived CDR1 and CDR2 are SGHTA and FQGTGA.

V and J are TRBV7-9 and TRBJ2-5, with 8 bases lining up with TRBD2. Losses at the gene ends were 4 bases for V and 2 bases for J; bases not matched to a gene: 6. Germline assignment: CDR1 SEHNR and CDR2 FQNEAQ (reference sequence). The CDR3 length is 15 residues. CDR3 sequence (DNA): TGTGCCAGCAGCTCCCCCGGGACTAGACAAGAGACCCAGTACTTC. Translating gives CASSSPGTRQETQYF.

The CDR3 nucleotides are TGTGCCAGCAGCTTATGGAGTGGGTTCTACAATGAGCAGTTCTTC. Protein: CASSLWSGFYNEQFF. The chain carries TRBV7-2 and TRBJ2-1, with unresolved D. This CDR3 is built from 15 residues. V lost 2 bases, J lost 3 bases, and 11 bases lay in between. Germline CDR1 is SGHTA and CDR2 is FQGNSA.

V usage is TRBV30 and J usage is TRBJ1-5, with D unresolved. The V and J ends lost 4 bases and 7 bases respectively, with 11 bases between them. The CDR3 runs to 12 residues. CDR1 and CDR2 from the germline V gene are GTSNPN and SVGIG (reference sequence). The CDR3, as DNA: TGTGCCTGGAACAGAGTTGGACAGCCCCAGCATTTT. It codes for CAWNRVGQPQHF. The full variable domain, rest sourced from reference TRBV30 and TRBJ1-5, is SQTIHQWPATLVQPVGSPLSLECTVEGTSNPNLYWYRQAAGRGLQLLFYSVGIGQISSEVPQNLSASRPQDRQFILSSKKLLLSDSGFYLCAWNRVGQPQHFGDGTRLSIL.

The V and J genes are TRBV14 and TRBJ2-7; the D gene is possibly TRBD1 (7 bases). Trimming shortened V by 4 bases and J by 2 bases, and 12 bases separated the two germline ends. Germline CDR1 is SGHDN and CDR2 is FVKESK. This CDR3 is built from 14 residues. The DNA of the CDR3 is TGTGCCAGCAGCCCTCAGGGGGGAGCCTACGAGCAGTACTTC. Its protein is CASSPQGGAYEQYF.

The V call is TRBV7-9, the J call TRBJ1-4; a weak D match, TRBD1 (5 bases). From germline, CDR1 is SEHNR and CDR2 FQNEAQ (reference sequence). Trimming cost V 3 bases and J 8 bases, with 16 bases left between them. This CDR3 is built from 15 residues. The CDR3 reads CASSFAARVNEKLFF. DNA of the CDR3: TGTGCCAGCAGCTTCGCGGCCAGGGTGAACGAAAAACTGTTTTTT.

This clone was observed a handful of times. This chain connects TRBV6-1 to TRBJ2-7; 8 bases align to TRBD1. J gave up 0 bases and V 6 bases, and 4 bases lay outside the gene matches. The CDR3 is 14 amino acids. Germline assignment: CDR1 MNHNS and CDR2 SASEGT. The CDR3 is CASRDRASSYEQYF. In DNA, the CDR3 is TGTGCCAGCAGGGACAGGGCGAGCTCCTACGAGCAGTACTTC.

The V gene is TRBV19, the J gene TRBJ1-2; 7 bases map to TRBD1. V was pared by 5 bases and J by 8 bases, with 14 bases of the junction left unmatched. The germline V gene encodes CDR1 LNHDA and CDR2 SQIVND (reference sequence). The CDR3 is 15 residues long. The CDR3 loop is CASSLVQQGSYGYTF. DNA of the CDR3: TGTGCCAGTAGTTTAGTTCAACAGGGGTCGTACGGCTACACCTTC.

The genes are TRBV5-6 and TRBJ1-2, with 8 positions matching TRBD1. Germline loops: CDR1 SGHDT, CDR2 YYEEEE. The V segment lost 0 bases and the J segment 5 bases; nucleotides outside the gene matches: 9. The CDR3 consists of 16 residues. The CDR3 here is CASSLENRGILYGYTF. CDR3 in DNA: TGTGCCAGCAGCTTGGAGAACAGGGGGATCCTTTATGGCTACACCTTC.

V usage is TRBV7-8 and J usage is TRBJ2-7, with D possibly matching TRBD2 (5 bases). The CDR3 has 14 amino acids. Deletions cut 5 bases from V and 4 bases from J, with 15 bases between. CDR1 is SGHVS and CDR2 is FQNEAQ in the germline V gene. This chain's CDR3 is CASSPRTRAYEQYV. The CDR3 DNA reads TGTGCCAGCAGCCCACGGACGCGGGCTTACGAGCAGTACGTC.